This T cell receptor beta chain was captured in a study of regulatory T cells in long-lasting Graves disease. The time point: newly diagnosed GD, antithyroid drugs for less than 3 months. Generation of the TCR library employed RNA extracted from PBMCs. The CDR3 length is 17 residues. Trimming cost V 4 bases and J 6 bases; bases outside gene matches: 10. The germline CDR1 and CDR2 sequences are LGHDT and YNNKEL (reference sequence). This clonotype was observed many times. To make TCR beta libraries, researchers used iRepertoire HTBI primers and Arm-PCR of CDR3 regions. Each CDR3 protein is one row after TCRdb ran MiXCR on the multiplex PCR reads. Among 350,000 to 500,000 distinct CDR3 sequences, approximately 15% were seen once, and the ten largest hold about 15%. This sample also appeared in a second study, on T cells in Graves' hyperthyroidism and ophthalmopathy. That investigation notes: Stable hyperthyroidism was separated from ophthalmopathy by a model based on 13 V-J features.

The J gene is TRBJ2-2, the V gene TRBV3-1; 11 nucleotides align to TRBD2. This specimen was peripheral blood mononuclear cells (PBMCs), taken at new diagnosis, from a patient treated with antithyroid drugs. The TCR originated in a woman aged 50 to 65 with Graves disease. The CDR3 here is CASSPTWASGRPGELFF. The CDR3 coding sequence is TGTGCCAGCAGCCCAACTTGGGCTAGCGGGAGGCCCGGGGAGCTGTTTTTT.